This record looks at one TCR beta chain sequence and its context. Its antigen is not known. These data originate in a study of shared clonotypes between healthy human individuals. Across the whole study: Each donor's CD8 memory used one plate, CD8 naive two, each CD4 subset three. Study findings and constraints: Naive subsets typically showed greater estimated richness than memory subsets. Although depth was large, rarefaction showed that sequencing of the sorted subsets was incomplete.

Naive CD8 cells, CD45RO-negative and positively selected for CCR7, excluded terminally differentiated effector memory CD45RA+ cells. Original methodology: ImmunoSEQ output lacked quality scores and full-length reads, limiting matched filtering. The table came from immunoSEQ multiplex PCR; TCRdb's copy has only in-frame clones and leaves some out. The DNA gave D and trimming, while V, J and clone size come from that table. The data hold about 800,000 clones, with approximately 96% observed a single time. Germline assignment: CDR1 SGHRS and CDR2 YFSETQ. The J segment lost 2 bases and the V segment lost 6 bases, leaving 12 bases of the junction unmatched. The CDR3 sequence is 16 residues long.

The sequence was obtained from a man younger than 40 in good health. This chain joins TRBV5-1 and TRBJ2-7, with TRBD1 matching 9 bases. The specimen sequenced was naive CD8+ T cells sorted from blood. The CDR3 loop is CASKLAGQGRTYEQYF. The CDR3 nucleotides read TGCGCCAGCAAACTCGCCGGACAGGGGCGGACCTACGAGCAGTACTTC.